The 26 T cell receptor beta chains listed next were all sequenced from one sample in a study of T cell changes during pregnancy in multiple sclerosis. Libraries were prepared by immunoSEQ multiplex PCR; TCRdb keeps only in-frame clonotypes and omits some of them. The sample includes 79,000 or so clones, around 93% of them seen just once. The input for sequencing was peripheral blood, taken in the first trimester of pregnancy. The receptors were gathered from a female donor in good health, enrolled as a control in a pregnancy study.

Details on this clone: At one end the junction does not follow the germline gene, possibly because of a read error. The genes are TRBV7-7 and TRBJ2-3, with D possibly TRBD2 on 6 matching bases. CDR1 SSHAT and CDR2 FNYEAQ come from the germline V gene (reference sequence). The CDR3 runs 15 residues. CDR3: CASSLTGRGTDTQYF. DNA for the CDR3: TGTGCTAGCAGCTTAACTGGACGGGGGACAGATACGCAGTATTTT.

V is TRBV5-4 and J is TRBJ2-4, with D possibly matching TRBD1 (5 bases). The CDR3 length is 14 residues. The V gene's germline CDR1 is SGHNT and CDR2 YYREEE (reference sequence). The V gene lost 4 bases and the J gene lost 9 bases, with 17 bases spanning the gap. This chain's CDR3 is CASSPLDSLGIQYF. The CDR3 bases are TGTGCCAGCAGCCCCCTTGACAGTCTCGGCATTCAGTACTTC. Combining the CDR3 with reference TRBV5-4 and TRBJ2-4 gives the whole variable domain ETGVTQSPTHLIKTRGQQVTLRCSSQSGHNTVSWYQQALGQGPQFIFQYYREEENGRGNFPPRFSGLQFPNYSSELNVNALELDDSALYLCASSPLDSLGIQYFGAGTRLSVL.

The chain recombines TRBV6-6 with TRBJ1-1, with TRBD1 as a possible D gene (5 bases). Germline CDR1 reads MNHNY; CDR2 reads SVGAGI (reference sequence). Deletions cut 2 bases from V and 1 base from J, with 11 bases between. The CDR3 totals 15 residues. CDR3 protein: CASSYGGTQNTEAFF. The CDR3 nucleotides are TGTGCCAGCAGTTACGGAGGGACCCAGAACACTGAAGCTTTCTTT.

The chain combines TRBV15 with TRBJ1-5; TRBD1 agrees at 7 bases. This CDR3 is built from 14 residues. J was trimmed by 7 bases and V by 1 base; bases with no gene match: 4. Germline loops: CDR1 LNHNV, CDR2 YYDKDF (reference sequence). CDR3 sequence reads: CATSRGTGGQPQHF. The CDR3 region has the DNA TGTGCCACCAGCAGAGGGACAGGCGGACAGCCCCAGCATTTT.

The chain carries TRBV19 and TRBJ2-2; possible D gene TRBD1, 6 bases. The CDR3 spans 14 residues. Germline V gene sequence: CDR1 LNHDA, CDR2 SQIVND (reference sequence). V lost 8 bases to trimming and J lost 3 bases, with 13 bases between them. The CDR3 DNA sequence: TGTGCCAGTCGAGGGCAGGGGTACACCGGGGAGCTGTTTTTT. The encoded protein is CASRGQGYTGELFF.

The rearrangement joins TRBV5-4 to TRBJ1-6; TRBD1 agrees at 7 bases. From germline, CDR1 is SGHNT and CDR2 YYREEE (reference sequence). This CDR3 spans 14 amino acids. V gave up 1 base and J gave up 7 bases; unmatched junction bases: 2. CDR3 DNA sequence: TGTGCCAGCAGCTTGAGGGACAGAAATTCACCCCTCCACTTT. The encoded protein is CASSLRDRNSPLHF. The complete variable domain, with remaining parts taken from reference TRBV5-4 and TRBJ1-6, reads ETGVTQSPTHLIKTRGQQVTLRCSSQSGHNTVSWYQQALGQGPQFIFQYYREEENGRGNFPPRFSGLQFPNYSSELNVNALELDDSALYLCASSLRDRNSPLHFGNGTRLTVT.

This clone was counted a single time. The gene calls are TRBV19 and TRBJ2-7; no reliable D call. CDR3 size: 13 residues. With 2 bases removed from V and 3 bases from J, the gap between germline ends came to 8 bases. Germline V CDR1 and CDR2: LNHDA, SQIVND (reference sequence). In DNA form, the CDR3 reads TGTGCCAGTAGTATAACCGGTCTCTACGAGCAGTACTTC. Protein sequence: CASSITGLYEQYF.

This chain joins TRBV7-6 and TRBJ2-4; 7 bases line up with TRBD1. Germline CDR1 is SGHVS and CDR2 is FNYEAQ. The V segment lost 2 bases and the J segment 5 bases; nucleotides outside the gene matches: 3. The CDR3 has 14 amino acids. CDR3 sequence: CASSLLGTENIQYF. The CDR3 DNA reads as TGTGCCAGCAGCTTACTAGGGACAGAAAACATTCAGTACTTC.

This rearrangement joins TRBV6-5 to TRBJ1-1; the D gene is possibly TRBD1 (5 bases). Trimming left V 7 bases short and J 5 bases short, with 20 bases between. CDR1 and CDR2 (germline): MNHEY, SVGAGI. The CDR3 extends over 15 amino acids. The CDR3, as DNA: TGTGCCAGCACAAGGAGAGGCGGGACCCCGACTGAAGCTTTCTTT. Translating it yields CASTRRGGTPTEAFF.

V gene TRBV4-3 combines with J gene TRBJ2-2; 8 bases agree with TRBD1. The ends lost 5 bases at V and 5 bases at J; junction bases unmatched: 10. Germline assignment: CDR1 LGHNA and CDR2 YSLEER. The CDR3 consists of 16 residues. Here the CDR3 reads CASSLVPGQVTGELFF. The CDR3 DNA sequence: TGCGCCAGCAGCTTAGTGCCGGGACAGGTAACCGGGGAGCTGTTTTTT.

This CDR3 reads CASSYSGGGRDEKLFF. As DNA, the CDR3 is TGTGCCAGCAGTTACTCGGGGGGGGGTCGGGATGAAAAACTGTTTTTT. The rearrangement links TRBV6-5 to TRBJ1-4; TRBD1 is a possible D gene (5 bases). Trimming took off 0 bases at V and 6 bases at J, with 14 bases between the two ends. The CDR3 spans 16 residues. Germline CDR1 reads MNHEY; CDR2 reads SVGAGI.

The genes are TRBV15 and TRBJ2-5; 13 bases are shared with TRBD2. The CDR3 has 18 residues. The V and J ends lost 6 bases and 0 bases, in that order; junction bases with no gene match: 10. The germline gives CDR1 LNHNV, CDR2 YYDKDF (reference sequence). In DNA form, the CDR3 reads TGTGCCACCAGGGGATCGGGACTAGCGGGGTCCTACCAAGAGACCCAGTACTTC. Its protein product is CATRGSGLAGSYQETQYF.

The genes are TRBV5-6 and TRBJ1-1, with 11 bases aligning to TRBD1. Germline CDR1 reads SGHDT; CDR2 reads YYEEEE. V gave up 4 bases and J gave up 5 bases; unmatched junction bases: 4. CDR3 length: 14 amino acids. This CDR3 reads CASSLGQGETEAFF. The CDR3 bases are TGTGCCAGCAGCCTGGGACAGGGGGAGACTGAAGCTTTCTTT.

The V gene is TRBV5-1, the J gene TRBJ2-7; D not certain. The CDR3 has 13 amino acids. Per germline, CDR1 SGHRS and CDR2 YFSETQ. Trimming pared 2 bases from V and 4 bases from J, leaving 10 bases between. The CDR3: CASSFGGIYEQYF. The DNA for the CDR3 is TGCGCCAGCAGCTTTGGCGGAATATACGAGCAGTACTTC.

The rearrangement uses TRBV7-6 and TRBJ1-1; D is possibly TRBD1 (5 bases). V was cut by 1 base and J by 1 base, with 10 bases left in between. The CDR3 is 15 residues long. Germline-derived CDR1 and CDR2 are SGHVS and FNYEAQ. CDR3 nucleotide sequence: TGTGCCAGCAGCTTAGGTCGGGGGAGGAACACTGAAGCTTTCTTT. This codes for CASSLGRGRNTEAFF.

This clone was seen more than once but under ten times. The chain uses TRBV7-2 and TRBJ1-3; TRBD1 matches at 8 bases. Germline V gene lookup returns CDR1 SGHTA and CDR2 FQGNSA. This CDR3 has 12 amino acids. Trimming took 10 bases from V and 4 from J; bases not matched to a gene: 3. The CDR3 loop reads CATRTGGNTIYF. The CDR3 DNA reads as TGTGCCACAAGGACAGGGGGAAACACCATATATTTT.

This sequence joins TRBV7-8 and TRBJ2-2; a weak D match, TRBD2 (5 bases). Germline lookup yields CDR1 SGHVS and CDR2 FQNEAQ. V lost 3 bases and J 5 bases, leaving 10 bases between the germline ends. The CDR3 extends over 14 amino acids. The CDR3 DNA sequence: TGTGCCAGCAGCTTCGGGGAAGGAACCGGGGAGCTGTTTTTT. Protein sequence: CASSFGEGTGELFF.

The CDR3 is CASSPQTGASYEQYF. The DNA of the CDR3 is TGTGCCAGCAGTCCCCAGACAGGGGCCAGCTACGAGCAGTACTTC. This chain uses TRBV2 with TRBJ2-7; TRBD1 matches 8 bases. Trimming cost V 5 bases and J 3 bases; bases outside gene matches: 9. Looked up from germline, CDR1 is SNHLY and CDR2 is FYNNEI. The CDR3 extends over 15 amino acids.

As regards this clone: At one of its ends the junction is not consistent with the germline gene, which may arise from a read error. This chain joins TRBV27 and TRBJ2-2; 7 bases fit TRBD2. The CDR3 has 15 residues. Germline values: CDR1 MNHEY, CDR2 SMNVEV (reference sequence). CDR3 sequence (DNA): TGTGCCAGCAGTCTATCGACTAGCCCGACCGGGGAGCTGTTTTTT. Amino acid sequence: CASSLSTSPTGELFF.

V and J are TRBV4-3 and TRBJ2-7; D perhaps matches TRBD2 (5 bases). The V end was cut by 1 base, the J end by 4 bases, with 14 bases between. Germline CDR1 reads LGHNA; CDR2 reads YSLEER. The CDR3 is 15 residues long. The CDR3 nucleotides are TGCGCCAGCAGCCAAGCGAGGGCGACCGATTACGAGCAGTACTTC. Translating it yields CASSQARATDYEQYF.

The rearrangement joins TRBV7-2 to TRBJ1-1, with D unresolved. CDR1 is SGHTA and CDR2 is FQGNSA in the germline V gene. This CDR3 comprises 14 residues. V was shortened by 5 bases and J by 2 bases, with 12 bases between the two germline ends. DNA of the CDR3: TGTGCCAGCAGCATTCGTGGGCCTAACACTGAAGCTTTCTTT. Protein: CASSIRGPNTEAFF.

The chain employs TRBV6-1 and TRBJ1-1, with no clear D. This CDR3 is 15 amino acids long. The germline gives CDR1 MNHNS, CDR2 SASEGT. V was cut by 2 bases and J by 4 bases, with 14 bases left in between. The CDR3 nucleotides are TGTGCCAGCAGTGAATGGTCGAGAGTTACCACTGAAGCTTTCTTT. Translating gives CASSEWSRVTTEAFF.

This clone was recorded only once. The chain employs TRBV2 and TRBJ1-6; D not certain. The CDR3 has 16 residues. Germline V lookup: CDR1 SNHLY, CDR2 FYNNEI. V gave up 4 bases and J gave up 5 bases, with 15 bases separating them. CDR3: CASSVTGRGNNSPLHF. In DNA form, the CDR3 reads TGTGCCAGCAGTGTGACCGGGAGAGGCAATAATTCACCCCTCCACTTT. Supplemented by reference TRBV2 and TRBJ1-6, the full variable domain reads EPEVTQTPSHQVTQMGQEVILRCVPISNHLYFYWYRQILGQKVEFLVSFYNNEISEKSEIFDDQFSVERPDGSNFTLKIRSTKLEDSAMYFCASSVTGRGNNSPLHFGNGTRLTVT.

The chain combines TRBV19 with TRBJ1-6; TRBD1 agrees at 9 bases. Germline V CDR1 and CDR2: LNHDA, SQIVND (reference sequence). The V gene end was trimmed by 5 bases and the J gene end by 5 bases; junction bases not matched to a gene: 4. The CDR3 extends over 15 amino acids. The CDR3 DNA is TGTGCCAGTAGTTCCCGGGACAGGGATAATTCACCCCTCCACTTT. It is translated as CASSSRDRDNSPLHF. Full variable domain (missing parts from reference TRBV19 and TRBJ1-6): DGGITQSPKYLFRKEGQNVTLSCEQNLNHDAMYWYRQDPGQGLRLIYYSQIVNDFQKGDIAEGYSVSREKKESFPLTVTSAQKNPTAFYLCASSSRDRDNSPLHFGNGTRLTVT.

This clone was seen only once. CDR3: CASSPTSGGANVNEQFF. The DNA for the CDR3 is TGTGCCAGCAGCCCGACTAGCGGGGGGGCCAATGTCAATGAGCAGTTCTTC. The chain is built from TRBV7-9 and TRBJ2-1; 14 bases are shared with TRBD2. CDR3 length: 17 amino acids. Germline V gene lookup returns CDR1 SEHNR and CDR2 FQNEAQ (reference sequence). The V segment lost 5 bases and the J segment 6 bases; nucleotides outside the gene matches: 9. The full variable domain, rest sourced from reference TRBV7-9 and TRBJ2-1, is DTGVSQNPRHKITKRGQNVTFRCDPISEHNRLYWYRQTLGQGPEFLTYFQNEAQLEKSRLLSDRFSAERPKGSFSTLEIQRTEQGDSAMYLCASSPTSGGANVNEQFFGPGTRLTVL.

The J gene is TRBJ1-1, the V gene TRBV27; 9 nucleotides match TRBD1. The CDR3 runs 15 residues. Germline CDR1 MNHEY, CDR2 SMNVEV (reference sequence). J gave up 8 bases and V 5 bases, and 12 bases lay outside the gene matches. CDR3 nucleotides: TGTGCCAGCAGTCCCCGGGACAGGGATACCACCGAAGCTTTCTTT. This codes for CASSPRDRDTTEAFF.